One sample yielded the 22 T cell receptor beta chains listed below, sequenced in a study of blood T cell repertoires in COVID-19. Generated by immunoSEQ multiplex PCR, the TCRdb table keeps only in-frame clones and is missing some. The table shows 35,000 to 40,000 clones, with roughly nine tenths occurring only once. The material sequenced was peripheral blood. These receptors came from a man between 70 and 80 years old with acute or convalescent COVID-19.

Comment on this clone: Different DNA sequences within this sample yield the same CDR3. This chain links TRBV12-3 or TRBV12-4 with TRBJ2-5; the D is unclear. The CDR3 is 11 residues long. Trimming removed 6 bases from V and 2 bases from J, with 4 bases in between. The CDR3 sequence: CASSLQETQYF. The CDR3, as DNA: TGTGCCAGCAGCCTACAAGAGACCCAGTACTTC.

The CDR3 DNA sequence: TGTGCCAGCAGCTTGGAGCGGACAGGGTATGGCTACACCTTC. Translating gives CASSLERTGYGYTF. V usage is TRBV5-6 and J usage is TRBJ1-2; 8 bases map to TRBD1. The germline V gene encodes CDR1 SGHDT and CDR2 YYEEEE. The CDR3 has 14 amino acids. The V and J ends lost 0 bases and 5 bases, in that order; junction bases with no gene match: 3.

This chain joins TRBV28 and TRBJ2-2; maybe TRBD2 (5 bases). V was trimmed by 2 bases and J by 5 bases, leaving 15 bases between them. Looked up from germline, CDR1 is MDHEN and CDR2 is SYDVKM. The CDR3 covers 16 residues. The CDR3 spells CASSLETAWETGELFF. CDR3 nucleotide sequence: TGTGCCAGCAGTTTAGAGACGGCCTGGGAGACCGGGGAGCTGTTTTTT.

V and J are TRBV4-2 and TRBJ1-4; TRBD1 aligns across 8 bases. The CDR3 consists of 13 residues. Germline V gene sequence: CDR1 LGHNA, CDR2 YNFKEQ. V lost 2 bases to trimming and J lost 8 bases; unmatched junction nucleotides: 1. The CDR3 here is CASSQNRGEKLFF. The CDR3 bases are TGTGCCAGCAGCCAAAACAGGGGGGAAAAACTGTTTTTT.

The chain combines TRBV5-1 with TRBJ2-7, with a possible D match to TRBD1 (6 bases). Trimming took 0 bases from V and 3 from J, leaving 13 bases between them. The CDR3 is 15 residues long. CDR1 and CDR2 from the germline V gene are SGHRS and YFSETQ. DNA for the CDR3: TGCGCCAGCAGCTTGGGTCTCGGACAGATCTACGAGCAGTACTTC. Amino acids: CASSLGLGQIYEQYF.

This chain links TRBV15 with TRBJ2-3; 7 nucleotides align to TRBD1. The CDR3 consists of 15 residues. Germline lookup yields CDR1 LNHNV and CDR2 YYDKDF (reference sequence). The J segment lost 2 bases and the V segment lost 5 bases, leaving 7 bases of the junction unmatched. The CDR3 protein is CATSADRFYTDTQYF. The CDR3 nucleotides are TGTGCCACCAGCGCGGACAGGTTTTACACAGATACGCAGTATTTT.

The chain links TRBV7-3 to TRBJ2-2; weak D call: TRBD2 (5 bases). V was cut by 5 bases and J by 1 base, with 14 bases left in between. Germline lookup yields CDR1 SGHTA and CDR2 FQGTGA. This CDR3 spans 16 amino acids. CDR3 in amino acids: CASSPLIAQNTGELFF. CDR3 DNA: TGTGCCAGCAGCCCCTTGATAGCGCAGAACACCGGGGAGCTGTTTTTT.

The chain is built from TRBV29-1 and TRBJ2-5, with TRBD1 identical over 8 bases. Germline V CDR1 and CDR2: SQVTM, ANQGSEA. V lost 6 bases to trimming and J lost 5 bases; unmatched junction nucleotides: 8. The CDR3 spans 13 residues. The CDR3 sequence: CSVGQAGAETQYF. The CDR3 DNA reads as TGCAGCGTGGGACAGGCTGGGGCGGAGACCCAGTACTTC.

The J gene is TRBJ2-3, the V gene TRBV7-3, with D tentatively TRBD1 (6 bases). Germline V gene sequence: CDR1 SGHTA, CDR2 FQGTGA. The CDR3 runs to 15 residues. Trimming removed 1 base from V and 6 bases from J, with 14 bases in between. This CDR3 is CASSLIGGGPDTQYF. DNA of the CDR3: TGTGCCAGCAGCTTAATAGGGGGTGGGCCGGATACGCAGTATTTT. Supplemented by reference TRBV7-3 and TRBJ2-3, the full variable domain reads GAGVSQTPSNKVTEKGKYVELRCDPISGHTALYWYRQSLGQGPEFLIYFQGTGAADDSGLPNDRFFAVRPEGSVSTLKIQRTERGDSAVYLCASSLIGGGPDTQYFGPGTRLTVL.

V and J are TRBV12-5 and TRBJ2-5; tentative D call: TRBD2 (5 bases). Germline-derived CDR1 and CDR2 are LGHNT and FRNRAP. There are 13 residues in the CDR3. Deletions cut 7 bases from V and 7 bases from J, with 16 bases between. CDR3 in amino acids: CASAPDASGTQYF. The CDR3 nucleotides are TGTGCTAGTGCCCCGGACGCGAGCGGGACCCAGTACTTC. The entire variable domain, with the rest obtained from reference TRBV12-5 and TRBJ2-5, is as follows: DARVTQTPRHKVTEMGQEVTMRCQPILGHNTVFWYRQTMMQGLELLAYFRNRAPLDDSGMPKDRFSAEMPDATLATLKIQPSEPRDSAVYFCASAPDASGTQYFGPGTRLLVL.

The count of this clone is one. V is TRBV4-3 and J is TRBJ1-6, with D uncertain. From germline, CDR1 is LGHNA and CDR2 YSLEER. Trimming stripped 4 bases from V and 6 bases from J, with 10 bases between. This CDR3 spans 14 amino acids. The CDR3: CASSLGAFNSPLHF. The CDR3 DNA follows: TGCGCCAGCAGCCTAGGAGCTTTTAATTCACCCCTCCACTTT.

The CDR3 sequence: CASSSSPGTGAGDTEAFF. As DNA, the CDR3 is TGTGCCAGCAGCTCCAGTCCCGGGACAGGGGCCGGGGACACTGAAGCTTTCTTT. The V call is TRBV13, the J call TRBJ1-1; 10 bases are a match to TRBD1. J was trimmed by 3 bases and V by 4 bases; bases with no gene match: 14. Germline lookup yields CDR1 PRHDT and CDR2 FYEKMQ (reference sequence). This CDR3 has 18 amino acids.

The V and J genes are TRBV5-5 and TRBJ1-2; D call uncertain. The CDR3 sequence is 15 residues long. Trimming took 2 bases from V and 3 from J, leaving 14 bases between them. The germline CDR1 and CDR2 sequences are SGHKS and YYEKEE (reference sequence). As DNA, the CDR3 is TGTGCCAGCAGCTTCGGGCTGGGGAGATACTATGGCTACACCTTC. It is translated as CASSFGLGRYYGYTF.

The genes are TRBV7-9 and TRBJ1-6; TRBD1 matches 8 bases. Germline V lookup: CDR1 SEHNR, CDR2 FQNEAQ (reference sequence). The CDR3 contains 14 residues. V shed 3 bases and J 8 bases; nucleotides not matched to a gene: 3. The CDR3 nucleotides read TGTGCCAGCAGCTTGGACAGGGTTGATTCACCCCTCCACTTT. Its protein is CASSLDRVDSPLHF.

The chain has TRBV7-4 and TRBJ2-1, with 13 bases that match TRBD2. The CDR3 has 17 residues. Germline lookup yields CDR1 SGHVT and CDR2 SQSDAQ. The V and J ends lost 4 bases and 8 bases, in that order; junction bases with no gene match: 11. The CDR3 sequence: CASSSPGLAGEGDEQFF. Written as DNA, the CDR3 is TGTGCCAGCAGCTCTCCCGGACTAGCGGGAGAAGGGGATGAGCAGTTCTTC.

This clone showed up just once. The chain employs TRBV23-1 and TRBJ2-7; 10 nucleotides align to TRBD1. TRBV23-1 is treated as an ORF (open reading frame) with a function not yet certain. Losses at the gene ends were 2 bases for V and 0 bases for J; bases not matched to a gene: 7. The CDR3 length is 17 residues. Here the CDR3 reads CASSQMDGTGDSYEQYF. CDR3 nucleotide sequence: TGCGCCAGCAGTCAAATGGACGGGACAGGGGACTCCTACGAGCAGTACTTC.

The chain recombines TRBV7-2 with TRBJ1-2; D is perhaps TRBD1 (5 bases). Germline V gene lookup returns CDR1 SGHTA and CDR2 FQGNSA. V was pared by 0 bases and J by 3 bases, with 11 bases between. This CDR3 contains 15 residues. The CDR3 here is CASSLASAGYYGYTF. The CDR3 DNA sequence: TGTGCCAGCAGCTTAGCGTCGGCAGGGTACTATGGCTACACCTTC.

The chain combines TRBV18 with TRBJ1-1; 8 nucleotides agree with TRBD1. With V trimmed by 2 bases and J by 4 bases, 6 bases remained unmatched. The germline CDR1 and CDR2 sequences are KGHSH and LQKENI. The CDR3 length is 15 residues. CDR3 coding DNA: TGTGCCAGCTCACCATCGGGACAGGCTCGCACTGAAGCTTTCTTT. Translation gives CASSPSGQARTEAFF.

This clone occurred once. This chain uses TRBV7-9 with TRBJ2-1; TRBD2 agrees at 9 bases. J lost 8 bases, V lost 0 bases, and 5 bases had no gene match. Germline CDR1 and CDR2: SEHNR and FQNEAQ (reference sequence). The CDR3 sequence is 15 residues long. CDR3 in DNA: TGTGCCAGCAGCTTAGCTAGCGGGAGTCTCGATGAGCAGTTCTTC. Translating gives CASSLASGSLDEQFF.

The rearrangement joins TRBV6-5 to TRBJ1-2; D gene ambiguous. Trimming took 0 bases from V and 2 from J, leaving 7 bases between them. CDR3 length: 14 amino acids. From germline, CDR1 is MNHEY and CDR2 SVGAGI. The CDR3 loop reads CASSYSDTNYGYTF. In DNA, the CDR3 is TGTGCCAGCAGTTACTCCGACACAAACTATGGCTACACCTTC.

This clone has just one count. The chain carries TRBV5-4 and TRBJ1-3, with TRBD1 identical over 9 bases. Germline values: CDR1 SGHNT, CDR2 YYREEE (reference sequence). The CDR3 runs 18 residues. V lost 3 bases and J lost 1; bases outside the gene matches: 11. The CDR3 nucleotides read TGTGCCAGCAGCTCGATGGACAGGGGAATTAGATCTGGAAACACCATATATTTT. Translated, it gives CASSSMDRGIRSGNTIYF. Based on the CDR3 plus reference TRBV5-4 and TRBJ1-3, the full variable domain is ETGVTQSPTHLIKTRGQQVTLRCSSQSGHNTVSWYQQALGQGPQFIFQYYREEENGRGNFPPRFSGLQFPNYSSELNVNALELDDSALYLCASSSMDRGIRSGNTIYFGEGSWLTVV.

This sequence joins TRBV23-1 and TRBJ2-1; 13 nucleotides line up with TRBD2. TRBV23-1 is treated as an ORF (open reading frame) with a function not yet certain. V was clipped by 3 bases and J by 8 bases; unmatched bases: 7. The CDR3 loop spans 16 amino acids. The CDR3 here is CASSHPRLAGGHEQFF. DNA of the CDR3: TGCGCCAGCAGTCACCCTAGACTAGCGGGAGGCCATGAGCAGTTCTTC.